Listed here are 23 T cell receptor beta chains from one sample, sequenced in a study of OX40 agonist ivuxolimab in advanced cancers. Library preparation used the immunoSEQ multiplex PCR assay. TCRdb stores this immuneACCESS table with in-frame sequences only. Part of the clones is absent; in the studies checked, under half of the shortfall reflects unresolved V genes, and no reason is known for the rest. This sample holds over 5,500 clones; 69% were observed only once. Around 20% of the sample goes to the ten largest clones. Sequenced material: CD4+ or CD8+ T cells sorted from blood, taken in a trial of the OX40 agonist ivuxolimab. Receptors originate from an adult with an advanced solid tumor such as melanoma, head and neck, liver or kidney cancer.

The genes are TRBV6-5 and TRBJ2-5, with 7 bases identical to TRBD1. The V gene end was trimmed by 0 bases and the J gene end by 4 bases; junction bases not matched to a gene: 2. Germline-derived CDR1 and CDR2 are MNHEY and SVGAGI. The CDR3 runs 14 residues. The CDR3 spells CASSYSWTGETQYF. The CDR3 nucleotides read TGTGCCAGCAGTTACTCATGGACAGGAGAGACCCAGTACTTC.

The rearrangement joins TRBV4-1 to TRBJ1-1, with D tentatively TRBD1 (5 bases). Germline CDR1 reads MGHRA; CDR2 reads YSYEKL. V gave up 1 base and J gave up 6 bases, with 6 bases separating them. The CDR3 length is 12 residues. The CDR3 bases are TGCGCCAGCAGCCAAGGGGGGTCTGAAGCTTTCTTT. This translates into CASSQGGSEAFF.

By proportion, this clone is medium-sized. Here the CDR3 DNA reads TGTGCCAGCACCGGGGGGACGGGGACCGGGGAGCTGTTTTTT. It encodes CASTGGTGTGELFF. The J gene is TRBJ2-2, the V gene TRBV9, with 7 bases lining up with TRBD2. CDR1 SGDLS and CDR2 YYNGEE come from the germline V gene. J was trimmed by 5 bases and V by 6 bases; bases with no gene match: 7. The CDR3 extends over 14 amino acids.

This clone was seen a single time. J is TRBJ2-3 and V is TRBV7-8, with TRBD2 as a possible D gene (7 bases). The CDR3 length is 16 residues. From germline, CDR1 is SGHVS and CDR2 FQNEAQ. With 5 bases removed from V and 2 bases from J, the gap between germline ends came to 17 bases. CDR3 DNA sequence: TGTGCCAGCAGCCCTATTGAGGGGGGGTTCACAGATACGCAGTATTTT. Translating it yields CASSPIEGGFTDTQYF.

The genes are TRBV5-6 and TRBJ2-5, with 8 bases fitting TRBD1. V shed 6 bases and J 4 bases; nucleotides not matched to a gene: 8. Germline V lookup: CDR1 SGHDT, CDR2 YYEEEE. The CDR3 loop spans 14 amino acids. CDR3 sequence: CASTSAGGVETQYF. CDR3 DNA sequence: TGTGCCAGCACCTCTGCAGGGGGCGTAGAGACCCAGTACTTC.

This clone has only a few counts. The rearrangement uses TRBV25-1 and TRBJ2-2; TRBD2 aligns across 8 bases. Unmatched junction bases numbered 4, after V lost 6 bases and J lost 1 base. CDR1 and CDR2 (germline): MGHDK, SYGVNS. This CDR3 is built from 15 residues. CDR3 loop: CASSDGGGNTGELFF. The CDR3 bases are TGTGCCAGCAGCGACGGGGGGGGGAACACCGGGGAGCTGTTTTTT.

The rearrangement joins TRBV5-1 to TRBJ2-1; TRBD2 matches at 12 bases. V dropped 0 bases and J dropped 6; count of bases not matched to a gene: 7. The CDR3 is made up of 17 amino acids. Germline CDR1 and CDR2: SGHRS and YFSETQ. The CDR3 nucleotides read TGCGCCAGCAGCTTGGCCACACTAGCGGGAGGAGGCAATGAGCAGTTCTTC. Amino acids: CASSLATLAGGGNEQFF.

The chain recombines TRBV20-1 with TRBJ2-7; no clear D. V was trimmed by 0 bases and J by 12 bases, leaving 12 bases between them. The germline V gene has CDR1 DFQATT and CDR2 SNEGSKA (reference sequence). This CDR3 has 11 residues. CDR3 bases: TGCAGTGCTAGAGAGGTCCCTATATGGTACTTC. Translation gives CSAREVPIWYF.

This clone is medium-sized within its sample. This rearrangement joins TRBV7-9 to TRBJ1-1; a possible D gene is TRBD1 (5 bases). The CDR3 is made up of 13 amino acids. The germline gives CDR1 SEHNR, CDR2 FQNEAQ (reference sequence). V was pared by 5 bases and J by 3 bases, with 10 bases between. The CDR3 nucleotides read TGTGCCAGCAGCGGCCAGGGAGACACTGAAGCTTTCTTT. Translation gives CASSGQGDTEAFF.

This chain joins TRBV6-6 and TRBJ1-2; unclear D gene. With 8 bases removed from V and 6 bases from J, the gap between germline ends came to 7 bases. This CDR3 is built from 10 residues. Germline assignment: CDR1 MNHNY and CDR2 SVGAGI (reference sequence). The CDR3 coding sequence is TGTGCCAGCTGGGAAAATGGCTACACCTTC. It codes for CASWENGYTF.

By frequency in the sample, this clone is medium-sized. The chain combines TRBV7-9 with TRBJ2-4; D gene ambiguous. V lost 1 base and J 4 bases, leaving 2 bases between the germline ends. Germline CDR1 is SEHNR and CDR2 is FQNEAQ (reference sequence). The CDR3 has 12 residues. The CDR3 DNA follows: TGTGCCAGCAGCTTAGATAAAAACATTCAGTACTTC. This encodes CASSLDKNIQYF.

This sequence joins TRBV5-5 and TRBJ1-1; D is perhaps TRBD1 (6 bases). Germline assignment: CDR1 SGHKS and CDR2 YYEKEE (reference sequence). This CDR3 comprises 13 residues. Deletions cut 2 bases from V and 8 bases from J, with 13 bases between. The CDR3 region has the DNA TGTGCCAGCAGCTTCACCGGGACATACGAAGCTTTCTTT. Translated: CASSFTGTYEAFF. Full variable domain (outside the CDR3, taken from reference TRBV5-5 and TRBJ1-1): DAGVTQSPTHLIKTRGQQVTLRCSPISGHKSVSWYQQVLGQGPQFIFQYYEKEERGRGNFPDRFSARQFPNYSSELNVNALLLGDSALYLCASSFTGTYEAFFGQGTRLTVV.

The gene calls are TRBV28 and TRBJ2-2, with 14 nucleotides matching TRBD2. The CDR3 extends over 16 amino acids. Germline-derived CDR1 and CDR2 are MDHEN and SYDVKM. The ends lost 5 bases at V and 7 bases at J; junction bases unmatched: 6. CDR3 DNA: TGTGCCAGCAGTCCTCAGGGACTAGCGGGAGTCGGGGAGCTGTTTTTT. Amino acid sequence: CASSPQGLAGVGELFF.

V usage is TRBV19 and J usage is TRBJ2-1, with unresolved D. The CDR3 length is 12 residues. Trimming took 6 bases from V and 4 from J, leaving 7 bases between them. Germline V gene data show CDR1 as LNHDA and CDR2 as SQIVND (reference sequence). CDR3 coding DNA: TGTGCCAGTAGCGACGGTTACAATGAGCAGTTCTTC. Translation gives CASSDGYNEQFF.

In this sample, this clone turned up a few times. The chain carries TRBV6-4 and TRBJ1-6, with 9 bases that match TRBD1. V lost 0 bases and J lost 7; bases outside the gene matches: 4. The CDR3 spans 16 residues. The germline V gene has CDR1 MRHNA and CDR2 SNTAGT. DNA for the CDR3: TGTGCCAGCAGTGACTCGAACAGGGGGCCAAATTCACCCCTCCACTTT. Its protein is CASSDSNRGPNSPLHF.

The sample holds a few counts of this clone. V usage is TRBV7-6 and J usage is TRBJ2-7, with a tentative D call TRBD2 (6 bases). V lost 5 bases, J lost 5 bases, and 10 bases lay in between. The CDR3 totals 12 residues. Looked up from germline, CDR1 is SGHVS and CDR2 is FNYEAQ. The DNA for the CDR3 is TGTGCCAGCAGCACGGGGGTCCACGAGCAGTACTTC. This codes for CASSTGVHEQYF.

The chain employs TRBV11-3 and TRBJ1-1, with unresolved D. V was pared by 1 base and J by 2 bases, with 14 bases between. CDR1 SGHNT and CDR2 YENEEA come from the germline V gene. The length of the CDR3 is 16 residues. CDR3 residues: CASSLGPSPGNTEAFF. The DNA of the CDR3 is TGTGCCAGCAGCTTAGGACCCTCGCCGGGTAACACTGAAGCTTTCTTT.

The CDR3 is CASSAIGTGELFF. DNA for the CDR3: TGTGCCAGCAGTGCGATCGGGACCGGGGAGCTGTTTTTT. The V call is TRBV28, the J call TRBJ2-2; D is undetermined. The germline CDR1 and CDR2 sequences are MDHEN and SYDVKM. The V end was cut by 5 bases, the J end by 5 bases, with 9 bases between. The CDR3 runs 13 residues. Combining the CDR3 with reference TRBV28 and TRBJ2-2 gives the whole variable domain DVKVTQSSRYLVKRTGEKVFLECVQDMDHENMFWYRQDPGLGLRLIYFSYDVKMKEKGDIPEGYSVSREKKERFSLILESASTNQTSMYLCASSAIGTGELFFGEGSRLTVL.

The chain is built from TRBV27 and TRBJ1-5; perhaps TRBD1 as D (6 bases). Trimming pared 3 bases from V and 4 bases from J, leaving 10 bases between. CDR1 MNHEY and CDR2 SMNVEV come from the germline V gene (reference sequence). The CDR3 runs 14 residues. The CDR3 loop is CASSLGGRNQPQHF. In nucleotides, the CDR3 is TGTGCCAGCAGTTTGGGGGGCCGTAATCAGCCCCAGCATTTT.

This clone came up a few times. The CDR3 bases are TGTGCCAGCAGCTTTGCGGTCACTGAAGCTTTCTTT. This sequence encodes CASSFAVTEAFF. V and J are TRBV7-2 and TRBJ1-1; D ambiguous. V dropped 3 bases and J dropped 4 bases, with 6 bases sitting between them. Germline CDR1 is SGHTA and CDR2 is FQGNSA. This CDR3 region has 12 residues.

There are a few counts of this clone. This chain joins TRBV5-1 and TRBJ2-1; possibly TRBD1 for D (5 bases). The V and J ends lost 4 bases and 4 bases respectively, with 15 bases between them. Germline values: CDR1 SGHRS, CDR2 YFSETQ. This CDR3 is built from 15 residues. Written as DNA, the CDR3 is TGCGCCAGCAGCCCCGAAGGGGTTTCTTACAATGAGCAGTTCTTC. This encodes CASSPEGVSYNEQFF.

DNA for the CDR3: TGTGCCAGCAGCTTACCCGGGACTAGCGGGATCGACATTCAGTACTTC. This encodes CASSLPGTSGIDIQYF. This chain joins TRBV13 and TRBJ2-4; 13 positions agree with TRBD2. J gave up 8 bases and V 2 bases, and 6 bases lay outside the gene matches. The V gene's germline CDR1 is PRHDT and CDR2 FYEKMQ (reference sequence). The CDR3 length is 16 residues.

The chain has TRBV27 and TRBJ2-7; D unclear. Trimming took 3 bases from V and 1 from J, leaving 4 bases between them. The germline V gene has CDR1 MNHEY and CDR2 SMNVEV (reference sequence). CDR3 length: 12 residues. In nucleotides, the CDR3 is TGTGCCAGCAGTTTGCTTTCCTACGAGCAGTACTTC. Translated, it gives CASSLLSYEQYF.